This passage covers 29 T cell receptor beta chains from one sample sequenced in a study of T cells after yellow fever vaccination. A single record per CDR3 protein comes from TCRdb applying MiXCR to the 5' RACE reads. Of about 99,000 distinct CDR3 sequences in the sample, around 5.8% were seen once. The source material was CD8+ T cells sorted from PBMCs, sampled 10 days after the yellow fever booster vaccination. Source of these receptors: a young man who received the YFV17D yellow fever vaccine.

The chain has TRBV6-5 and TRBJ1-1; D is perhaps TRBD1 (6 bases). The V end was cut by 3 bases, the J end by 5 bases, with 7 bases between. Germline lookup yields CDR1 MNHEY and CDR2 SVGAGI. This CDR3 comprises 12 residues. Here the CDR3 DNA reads TGTGCCAGCAGTTATGGACAGACTGAAGCTTTCTTT. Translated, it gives CASSYGQTEAFF.

The chain's CDR3 is CASSSGGGYEQYV. CDR3 in DNA: TGTGCCAGCAGCTCAGGCGGGGGCTACGAGCAGTACGTC. The gene calls are TRBV7-6 and TRBJ2-7; the match to TRBD2 covers 7 bases. The V and J ends lost 4 bases and 3 bases, in that order; junction bases with no gene match: 3. The CDR3 spans 13 residues. Germline V gene data show CDR1 as SGHVS and CDR2 as FNYEAQ.

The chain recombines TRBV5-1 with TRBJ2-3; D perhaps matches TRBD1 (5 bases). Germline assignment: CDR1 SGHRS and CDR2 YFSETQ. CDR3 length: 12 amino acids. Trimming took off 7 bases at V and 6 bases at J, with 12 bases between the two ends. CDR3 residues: CASGPGSDTQYF. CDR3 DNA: TGCGCCAGCGGACCAGGGTCGGATACGCAGTATTTT.

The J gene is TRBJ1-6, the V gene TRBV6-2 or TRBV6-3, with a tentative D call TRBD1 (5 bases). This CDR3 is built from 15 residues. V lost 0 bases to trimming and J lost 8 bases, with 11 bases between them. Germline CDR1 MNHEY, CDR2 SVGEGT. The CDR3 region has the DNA TGTGCCAGCAGTTACTCGTCAGGGTTCTATTCACCCCTCCACTTT. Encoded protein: CASSYSSGFYSPLHF.

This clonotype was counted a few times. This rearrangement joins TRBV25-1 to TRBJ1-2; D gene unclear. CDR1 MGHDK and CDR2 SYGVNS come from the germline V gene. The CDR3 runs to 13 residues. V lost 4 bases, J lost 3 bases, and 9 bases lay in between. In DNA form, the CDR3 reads TGTGCCAGCAGTGGATGGGAGGACTATGGCTACACCTTC. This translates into CASSGWEDYGYTF.

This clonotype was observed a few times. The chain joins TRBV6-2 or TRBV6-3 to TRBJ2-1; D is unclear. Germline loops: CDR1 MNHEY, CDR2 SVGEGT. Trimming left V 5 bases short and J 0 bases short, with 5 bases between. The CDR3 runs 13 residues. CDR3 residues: CASSGHSYNEQFF. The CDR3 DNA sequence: TGTGCCAGCAGTGGGCACTCCTACAATGAGCAGTTCTTC.

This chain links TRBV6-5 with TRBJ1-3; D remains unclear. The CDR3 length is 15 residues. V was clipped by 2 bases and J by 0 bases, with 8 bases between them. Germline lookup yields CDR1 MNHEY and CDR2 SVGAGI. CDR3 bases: TGTGCCAGCAGTTACGGGCAGAGCTCTGGAAACACCATATATTTT. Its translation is CASSYGQSSGNTIYF.

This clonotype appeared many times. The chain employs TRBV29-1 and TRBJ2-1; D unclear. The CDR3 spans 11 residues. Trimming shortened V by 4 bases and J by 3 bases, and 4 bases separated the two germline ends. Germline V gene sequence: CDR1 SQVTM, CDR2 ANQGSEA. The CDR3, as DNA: TGCAGCGTTGGAGTCTACAATGAGCAGTTCTTC. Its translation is CSVGVYNEQFF.

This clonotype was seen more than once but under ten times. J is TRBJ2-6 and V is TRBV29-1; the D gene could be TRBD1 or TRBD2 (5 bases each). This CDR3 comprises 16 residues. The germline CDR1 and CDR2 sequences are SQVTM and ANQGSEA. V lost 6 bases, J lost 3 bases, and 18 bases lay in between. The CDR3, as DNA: TGCAGCGTAAGAGGGGTCTCGACTGGTGGGGCCAACGTCCTGACTTTC. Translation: CSVRGVSTGGANVLTF.

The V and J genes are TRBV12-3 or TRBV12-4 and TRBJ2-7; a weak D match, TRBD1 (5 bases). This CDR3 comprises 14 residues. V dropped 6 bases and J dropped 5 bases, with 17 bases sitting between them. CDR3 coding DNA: TGTGCCAGCAGGGCTCAGGGTTTAGGCCACGAGCAGTACTTC. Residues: CASRAQGLGHEQYF.

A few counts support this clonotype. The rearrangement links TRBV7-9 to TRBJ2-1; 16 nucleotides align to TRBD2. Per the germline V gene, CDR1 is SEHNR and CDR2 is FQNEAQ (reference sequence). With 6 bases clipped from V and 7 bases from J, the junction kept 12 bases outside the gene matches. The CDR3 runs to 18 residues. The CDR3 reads CASRNQGTSGGVRNEQFF. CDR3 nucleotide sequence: TGTGCCAGCAGGAATCAAGGGACTAGCGGGGGGGTGAGGAATGAGCAGTTCTTC.

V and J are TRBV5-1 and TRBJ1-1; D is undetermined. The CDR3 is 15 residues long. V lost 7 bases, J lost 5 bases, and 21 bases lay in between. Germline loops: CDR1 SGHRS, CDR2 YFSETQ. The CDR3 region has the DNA TGCGCCAGCGGACGTGGAGGAGGGTTTATAACTGAAGCTTTCTTT. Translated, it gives CASGRGGGFITEAFF.

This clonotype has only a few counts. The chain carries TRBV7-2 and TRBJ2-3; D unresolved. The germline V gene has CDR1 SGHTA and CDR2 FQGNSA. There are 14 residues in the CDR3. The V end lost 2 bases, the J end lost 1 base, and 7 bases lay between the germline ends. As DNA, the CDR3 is TGTGCCAGCAGCTTAATTGGGGGCACAGATACGCAGTATTTT. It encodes CASSLIGGTDTQYF. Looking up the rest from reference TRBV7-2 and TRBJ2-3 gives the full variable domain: GAGVSQSPSNKVTEKGKDVELRCDPISGHTALYWYRQSLGQGLEFLIYFQGNSAPDKSGLPSDRFSAERTGGSVSTLTIQRTQQEDSAVYLCASSLIGGTDTQYFGPGTRLTVL.

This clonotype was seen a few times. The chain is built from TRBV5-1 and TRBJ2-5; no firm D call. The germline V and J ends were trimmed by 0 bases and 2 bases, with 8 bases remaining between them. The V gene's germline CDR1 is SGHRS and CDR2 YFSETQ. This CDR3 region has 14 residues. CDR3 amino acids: CASSLAARQETQYF. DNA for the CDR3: TGCGCCAGCAGCTTGGCCGCCAGACAAGAGACCCAGTACTTC.

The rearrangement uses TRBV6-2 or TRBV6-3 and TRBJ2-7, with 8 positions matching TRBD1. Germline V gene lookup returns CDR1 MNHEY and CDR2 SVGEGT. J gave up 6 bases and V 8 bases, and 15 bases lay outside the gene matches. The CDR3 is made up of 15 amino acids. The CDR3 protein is CASGSPWTGPSEQYF. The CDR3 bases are TGTGCCAGCGGGTCTCCTTGGACAGGGCCCTCCGAGCAGTACTTC.

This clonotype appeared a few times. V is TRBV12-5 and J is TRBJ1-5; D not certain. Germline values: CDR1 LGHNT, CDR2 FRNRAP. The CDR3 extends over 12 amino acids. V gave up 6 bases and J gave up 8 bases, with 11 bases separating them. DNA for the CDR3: TGTGCTAGTGGACGAGCTGGGGAGCCCCAGCATTTT. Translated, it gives CASGRAGEPQHF.

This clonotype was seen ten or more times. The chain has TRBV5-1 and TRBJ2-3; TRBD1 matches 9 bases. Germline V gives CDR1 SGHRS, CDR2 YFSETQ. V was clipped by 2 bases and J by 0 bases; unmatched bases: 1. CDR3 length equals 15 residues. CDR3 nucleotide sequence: TGCGCCAGCAGCTTTGGACAGGGGAGCACAGATACGCAGTATTTT. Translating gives CASSFGQGSTDTQYF.

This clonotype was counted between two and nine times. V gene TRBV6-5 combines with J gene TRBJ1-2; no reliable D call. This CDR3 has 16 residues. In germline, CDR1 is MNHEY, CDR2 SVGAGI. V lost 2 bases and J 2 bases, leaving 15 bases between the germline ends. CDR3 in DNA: TGTGCCAGCAGTTACATGCTAGGGAGGAGAAACTATGGCTACACCTTC. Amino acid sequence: CASSYMLGRRNYGYTF.

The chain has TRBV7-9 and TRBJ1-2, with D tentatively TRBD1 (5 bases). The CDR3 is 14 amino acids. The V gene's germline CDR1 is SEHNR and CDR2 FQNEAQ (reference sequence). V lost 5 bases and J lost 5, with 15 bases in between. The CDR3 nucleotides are TGTGCCAGCAGCCGAGGCGAGACAGCATATGGCTACACCTTC. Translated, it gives CASSRGETAYGYTF.

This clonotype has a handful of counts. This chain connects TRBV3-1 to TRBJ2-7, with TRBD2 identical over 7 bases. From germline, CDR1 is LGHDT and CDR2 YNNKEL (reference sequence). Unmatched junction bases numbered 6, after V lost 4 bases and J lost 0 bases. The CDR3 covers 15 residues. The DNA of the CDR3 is TGTGCCAGCAGCCCCGCGGGGGAACACTCCTACGAGCAGTACGTC. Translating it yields CASSPAGEHSYEQYV.

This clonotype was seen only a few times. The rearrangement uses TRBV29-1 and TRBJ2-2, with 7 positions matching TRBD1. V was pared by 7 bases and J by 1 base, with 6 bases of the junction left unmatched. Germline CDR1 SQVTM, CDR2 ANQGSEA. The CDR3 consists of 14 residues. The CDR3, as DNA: TGCAGCGCTACCGGGACAGTGAACACCGGGGAGCTGTTTTTT. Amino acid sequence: CSATGTVNTGELFF.

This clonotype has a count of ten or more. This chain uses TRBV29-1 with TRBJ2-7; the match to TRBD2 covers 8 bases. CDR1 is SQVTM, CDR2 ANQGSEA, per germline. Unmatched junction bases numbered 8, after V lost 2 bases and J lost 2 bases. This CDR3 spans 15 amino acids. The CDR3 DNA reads TGCAGCGTTGAATTGGTGACTAGCGAAACCTACGAGCAGTACTTC. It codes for CSVELVTSETYEQYF.

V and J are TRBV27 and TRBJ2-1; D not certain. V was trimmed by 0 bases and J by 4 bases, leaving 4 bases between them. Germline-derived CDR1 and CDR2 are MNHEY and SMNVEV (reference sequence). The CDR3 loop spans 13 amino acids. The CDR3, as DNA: TGTGCCAGCAGTTTATCGATGTACAATGAGCAGTTCTTC. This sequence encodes CASSLSMYNEQFF.

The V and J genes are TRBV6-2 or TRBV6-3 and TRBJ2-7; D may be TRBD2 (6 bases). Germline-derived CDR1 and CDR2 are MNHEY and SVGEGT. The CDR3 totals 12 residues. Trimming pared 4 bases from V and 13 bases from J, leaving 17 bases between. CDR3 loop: CASSFSPGRGYF. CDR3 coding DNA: TGTGCCAGCAGTTTCTCGCCTGGGCGGGGATACTTC.

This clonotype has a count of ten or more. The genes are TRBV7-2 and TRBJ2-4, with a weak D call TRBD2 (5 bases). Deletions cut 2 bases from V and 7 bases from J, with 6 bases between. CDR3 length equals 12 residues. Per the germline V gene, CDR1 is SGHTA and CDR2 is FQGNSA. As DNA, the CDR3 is TGTGCCAGCAGCTTACCGGGGAACATTCAGTACTTC. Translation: CASSLPGNIQYF. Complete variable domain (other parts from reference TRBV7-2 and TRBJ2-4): GAGVSQSPSNKVTEKGKDVELRCDPISGHTALYWYRQSLGQGLEFLIYFQGNSAPDKSGLPSDRFSAERTGGSVSTLTIQRTQQEDSAVYLCASSLPGNIQYFGAGTRLSVL.

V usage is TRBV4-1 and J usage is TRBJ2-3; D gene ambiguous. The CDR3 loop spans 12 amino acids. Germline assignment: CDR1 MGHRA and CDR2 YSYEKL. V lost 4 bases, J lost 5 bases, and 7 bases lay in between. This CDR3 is CASSPQRDTQYF. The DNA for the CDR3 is TGCGCCAGCAGCCCTCAGAGAGATACGCAGTATTTT.

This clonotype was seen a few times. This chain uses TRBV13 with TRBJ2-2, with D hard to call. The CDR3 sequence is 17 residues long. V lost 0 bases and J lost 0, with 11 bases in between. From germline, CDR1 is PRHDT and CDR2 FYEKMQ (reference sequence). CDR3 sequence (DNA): TGTGCCAGCAGCTTAGGCCTCGGACCTACGAACACCGGGGAGCTGTTTTTT. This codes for CASSLGLGPTNTGELFF.

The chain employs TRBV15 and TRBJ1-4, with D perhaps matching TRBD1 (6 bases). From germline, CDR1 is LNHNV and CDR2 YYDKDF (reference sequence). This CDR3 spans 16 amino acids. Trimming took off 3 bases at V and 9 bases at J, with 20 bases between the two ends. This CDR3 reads CATSRTLDSGLKKLFF. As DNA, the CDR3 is TGTGCCACCAGCAGGACGTTGGACAGCGGGTTAAAAAAACTGTTTTTT.

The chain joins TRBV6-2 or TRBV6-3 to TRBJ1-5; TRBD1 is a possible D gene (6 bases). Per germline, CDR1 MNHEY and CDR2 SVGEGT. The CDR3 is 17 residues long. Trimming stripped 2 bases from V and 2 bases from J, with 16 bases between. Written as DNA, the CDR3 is TGTGCCAGCAGTTACCCTGAACACAGGGTAGGCAATCAGCCCCAGCATTTT. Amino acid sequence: CASSYPEHRVGNQPQHF.